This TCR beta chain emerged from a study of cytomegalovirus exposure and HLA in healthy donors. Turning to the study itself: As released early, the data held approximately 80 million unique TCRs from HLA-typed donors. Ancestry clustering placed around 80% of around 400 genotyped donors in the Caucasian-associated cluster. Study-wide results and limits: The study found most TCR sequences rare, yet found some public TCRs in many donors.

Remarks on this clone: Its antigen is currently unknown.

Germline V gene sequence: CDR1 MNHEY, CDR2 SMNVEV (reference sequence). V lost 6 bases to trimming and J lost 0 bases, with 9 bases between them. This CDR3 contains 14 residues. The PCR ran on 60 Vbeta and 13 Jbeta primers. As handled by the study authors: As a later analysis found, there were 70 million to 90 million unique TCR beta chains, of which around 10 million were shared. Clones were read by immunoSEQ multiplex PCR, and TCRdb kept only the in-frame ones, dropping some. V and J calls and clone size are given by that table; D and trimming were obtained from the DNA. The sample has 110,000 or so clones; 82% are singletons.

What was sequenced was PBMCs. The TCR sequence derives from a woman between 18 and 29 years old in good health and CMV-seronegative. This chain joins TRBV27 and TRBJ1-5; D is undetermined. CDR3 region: CASRTFYSNQPQHF. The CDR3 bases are TGTGCCAGCAGAACTTTTTATAGCAATCAGCCCCAGCATTTT.